This TCR beta chain derives from a study of cytomegalovirus exposure and HLA in healthy donors. The PCR had 60 Vbeta and 13 Jbeta primers. Profiling relied on immunoSEQ multiplex PCR, and the TCRdb table lists in-frame clones only, not all of them. The table shows about 160,000 clones, with more than 60% occurring only once. In germline, CDR1 is ENHRY, CDR2 SYGVKD. V was pared by 0 bases and J by 0 bases, with 6 bases of the junction left unmatched. The CDR3 covers 19 residues. The chain is built from TRBV10-3 and TRBJ2-6, with 9 bases fitting TRBD1. Sequenced sample: PBMCs. The clonotype comes from a woman aged 30 to 39 in good health and CMV-seronegative. The CDR3 loop reads CAISESGQGKSSGANVLTF. For the CDR3, the DNA is TGTGCCATCAGTGAGTCTGGACAGGGGAAAAGCTCTGGGGCCAACGTCCTGACTTTC.